This is a list of T cell receptor beta chains from one sample in a study of blood T cell repertoires in COVID-19. Profiled with immunoSEQ multiplex PCR; TCRdb holds only in-frame clones, not every one. This table has some 290,000 clones, roughly 90% appearing once. Material for sequencing was peripheral blood. The receptors originated from a woman between 35 and 50 years old with COVID-19, enrolled during active disease. CDR3s leave out the opening cysteine and the closing phenylalanine or tryptophan. The D gene is left open where the match is weak.

cdr3_aa | d_call | cdr3_length | j_call | v_call
ASSRTGQSYEQY | TRBD1 | 12 | TRBJ2-7 | TRBV23-1
ASSLGVGGSEAF | TRBD1 | 12 | TRBJ1-1 | TRBV5-6
ASSLASGGLETQY | TRBD2 | 13 | TRBJ2-5 | TRBV7-8
AIGRLAGGTDTQY | TRBD2 | 13 | TRBJ2-3 | TRBV10-3
ASSMGLAGVSEQF | TRBD2 | 13 | TRBJ2-1 | TRBV19
ASSIAMRQPQH | . | 11 | TRBJ1-5 | TRBV19
ASSPTTVGGAGWETQY | . | 16 | TRBJ2-5 | TRBV7-9
ASSGTGRLGYT | TRBD1 | 11 | TRBJ1-2 | TRBV28
SVLGQGPWDTEAF | TRBD1 | 13 | TRBJ1-1 | TRBV29-1
ASSLIRAGELF | . | 11 | TRBJ2-2 | TRBV7-9
ASRWATGTEAF | . | 11 | TRBJ1-1 | TRBV11-1
ASSADGRGTGNTIY | . | 14 | TRBJ1-3 | TRBV5-4
ASSPPRDISTDTQY | . | 14 | TRBJ2-3 | TRBV7-9
ASSLRENEKLF | . | 11 | TRBJ1-4 | TRBV5-1
ASSQGGGRSSYEQY | . | 14 | TRBJ2-7 | TRBV4-3
ASTGGGGLNYGYT | . | 13 | TRBJ1-2 | TRBV2
ASRSTHGADTQY | . | 12 | TRBJ2-3 | TRBV5-1
ASSPGWRDQPQH | . | 12 | TRBJ1-5 | TRBV6-5
ASSYSGTSAGELF | . | 13 | TRBJ2-2 | TRBV6-5
ASGPLGAGYEQY | . | 12 | TRBJ2-7 | TRBV12-5
ASSPNRGTGDDEKLF | TRBD1 | 15 | TRBJ1-4 | TRBV18
ASNLIRGINEQF | . | 12 | TRBJ2-1 | TRBV5-8
ASSLYSSYEQY | . | 11 | TRBJ2-7 | TRBV5-6
ASSPRTGATPNYGYT | TRBD1 | 15 | TRBJ1-2 | TRBV5-4
ASSPRDRGMNTEAF | TRBD1 | 14 | TRBJ1-1 | TRBV19
ASSFLGGFGELF | . | 12 | TRBJ2-2 | TRBV7-3
ASSYLQPARDTEAF | . | 14 | TRBJ1-1 | TRBV5-1
ASSLSSQGNTEAF | . | 13 | TRBJ1-1 | TRBV4-3
SASGSPLH | . | 8 | TRBJ1-6 | TRBV20-1
ASSPLPGTEAF | . | 11 | TRBJ1-1 | TRBV11-1
ASSFSRGEQF | . | 10 | TRBJ2-1 | TRBV7-6
ASSLASGQGAYGYT | TRBD1 | 14 | TRBJ1-2 | TRBV7-9
ASSLATSHRGLGQPQH | TRBD1 | 16 | TRBJ1-5 | TRBV28
ASSFRTGDAYEQY | TRBD1 | 13 | TRBJ2-7 | TRBV7-2
ASRMDRAGIQY | TRBD1 | 11 | TRBJ2-4 | TRBV6-5
ASSPNGRGSEAF | . | 12 | TRBJ1-1 | TRBV4-2
ASSLFPGTVNSPLH | TRBD1 | 14 | TRBJ1-6 | TRBV5-4
ASSLRSLLGNTIY | . | 13 | TRBJ1-3 | TRBV7-8
ASSSTTVAGGPQF | TRBD2 | 13 | TRBJ2-1 | TRBV5-1
ASSQERTSGRALDTQY | TRBD2 | 16 | TRBJ2-3 | TRBV3-1/TRBV3-2
ASSPPQGIGNTIY | . | 13 | TRBJ1-3 | TRBV7-9
ASSESGQGARETEAF | TRBD1 | 15 | TRBJ1-1 | TRBV6-1
AWKGQGNQPQH | TRBD1 | 11 | TRBJ1-5 | TRBV30
ATSDSYFVGGGNTGELF | . | 17 | TRBJ2-2 | TRBV24-1
ASSYSPETQY | . | 10 | TRBJ2-5 | TRBV6-2/TRBV6-3
ASSAKLAGNEQF | . | 12 | TRBJ2-1 | TRBV12-1
ASSAELATGELF | TRBD2 | 12 | TRBJ2-2 | TRBV9
ASSADRSYNSPLH | . | 13 | TRBJ1-6 | TRBV9
ATRWGREDYEQY | TRBD2 | 12 | TRBJ2-7 | TRBV6-5
SASVGGLVYGYT | . | 12 | TRBJ1-2 | TRBV20-1
ASTLGQILGYT | TRBD1 | 11 | TRBJ1-2 | TRBV12-3/TRBV12-4
ATSRGELAGGTDTQY | TRBD2 | 15 | TRBJ2-3 | TRBV15
ASSYFGQVNTEAF | . | 13 | TRBJ1-1 | TRBV6-2/TRBV6-3
ASSFRTSGVGY | TRBD2 | 11 | TRBJ2-5 | TRBV7-2
ASSQDARTGEAF | TRBD1 | 12 | TRBJ1-1 | TRBV3-1/TRBV3-2